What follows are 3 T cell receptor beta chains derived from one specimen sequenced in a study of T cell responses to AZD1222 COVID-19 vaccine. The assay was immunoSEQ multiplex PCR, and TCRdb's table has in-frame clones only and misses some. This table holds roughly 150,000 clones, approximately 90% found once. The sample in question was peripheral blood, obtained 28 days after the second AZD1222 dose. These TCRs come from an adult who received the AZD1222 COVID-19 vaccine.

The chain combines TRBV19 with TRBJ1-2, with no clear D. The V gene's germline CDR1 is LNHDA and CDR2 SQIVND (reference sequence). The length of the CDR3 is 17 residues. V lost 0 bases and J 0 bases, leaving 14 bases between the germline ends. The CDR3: CASSIDQGPSSNYGYTF. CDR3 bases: TGTGCCAGTAGTATAGATCAAGGTCCTTCTTCTAACTATGGCTACACCTTC.

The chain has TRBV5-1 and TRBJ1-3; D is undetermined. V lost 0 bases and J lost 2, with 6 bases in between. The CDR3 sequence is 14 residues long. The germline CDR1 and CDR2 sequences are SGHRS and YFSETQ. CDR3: CASSLGAAGNTIYF. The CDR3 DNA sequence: TGCGCCAGCAGCTTGGGGGCAGCTGGAAACACCATATATTTT.

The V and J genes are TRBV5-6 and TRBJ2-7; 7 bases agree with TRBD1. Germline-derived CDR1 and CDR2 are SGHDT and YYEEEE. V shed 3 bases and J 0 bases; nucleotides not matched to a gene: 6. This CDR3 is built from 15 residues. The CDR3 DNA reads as TGTGCCAGCAGCTCGGACAGGAGCAACTCCTACGAGCAGTACTTC. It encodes CASSSDRSNSYEQYF.